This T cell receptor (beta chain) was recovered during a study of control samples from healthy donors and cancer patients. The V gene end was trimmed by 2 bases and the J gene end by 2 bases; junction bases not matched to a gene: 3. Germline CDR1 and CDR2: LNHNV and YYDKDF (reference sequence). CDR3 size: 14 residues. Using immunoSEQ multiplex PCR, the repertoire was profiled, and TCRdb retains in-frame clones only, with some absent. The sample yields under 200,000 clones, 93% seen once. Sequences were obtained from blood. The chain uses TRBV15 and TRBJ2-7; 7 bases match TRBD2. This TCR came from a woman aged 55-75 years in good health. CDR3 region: CATSRLGGAYEQYF. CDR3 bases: TGTGCCACCAGCAGATTGGGGGGGGCCTACGAGCAGTACTTC.